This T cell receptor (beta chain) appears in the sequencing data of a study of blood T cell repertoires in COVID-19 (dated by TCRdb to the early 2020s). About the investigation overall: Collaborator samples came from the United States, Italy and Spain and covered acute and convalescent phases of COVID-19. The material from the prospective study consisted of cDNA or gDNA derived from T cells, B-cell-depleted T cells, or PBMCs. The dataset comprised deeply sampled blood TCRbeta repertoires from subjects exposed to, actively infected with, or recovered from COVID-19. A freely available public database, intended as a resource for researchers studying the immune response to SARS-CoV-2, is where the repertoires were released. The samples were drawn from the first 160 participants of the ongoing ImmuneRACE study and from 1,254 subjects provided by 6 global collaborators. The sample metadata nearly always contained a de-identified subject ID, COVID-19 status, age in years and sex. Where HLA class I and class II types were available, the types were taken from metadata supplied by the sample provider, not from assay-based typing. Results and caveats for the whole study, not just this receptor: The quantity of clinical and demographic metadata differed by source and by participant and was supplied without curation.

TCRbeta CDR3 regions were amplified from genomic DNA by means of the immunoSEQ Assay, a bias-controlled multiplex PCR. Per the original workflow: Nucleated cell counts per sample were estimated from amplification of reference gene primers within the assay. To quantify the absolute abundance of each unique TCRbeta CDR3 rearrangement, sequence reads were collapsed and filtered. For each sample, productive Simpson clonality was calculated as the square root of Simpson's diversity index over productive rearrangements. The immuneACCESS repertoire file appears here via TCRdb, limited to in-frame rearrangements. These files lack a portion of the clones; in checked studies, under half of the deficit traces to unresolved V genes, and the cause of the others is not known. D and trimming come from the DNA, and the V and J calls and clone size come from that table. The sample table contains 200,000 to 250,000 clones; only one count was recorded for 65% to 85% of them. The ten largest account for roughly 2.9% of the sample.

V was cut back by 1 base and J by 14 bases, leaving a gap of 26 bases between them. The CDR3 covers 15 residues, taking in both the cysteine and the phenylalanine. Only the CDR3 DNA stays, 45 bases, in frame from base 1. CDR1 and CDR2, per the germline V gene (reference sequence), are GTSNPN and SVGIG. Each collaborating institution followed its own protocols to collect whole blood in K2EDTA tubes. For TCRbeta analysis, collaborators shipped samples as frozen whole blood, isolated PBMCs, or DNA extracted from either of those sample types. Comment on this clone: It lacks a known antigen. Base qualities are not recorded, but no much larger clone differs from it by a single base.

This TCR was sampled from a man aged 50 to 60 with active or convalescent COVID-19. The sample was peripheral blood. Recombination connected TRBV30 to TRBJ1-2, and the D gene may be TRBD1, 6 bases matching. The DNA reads TGTGCCTGGAGTGACCCCGGGACAAAGAAGGCCCCTCATACCTTC. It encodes CAWSDPGTKKAPHTF.